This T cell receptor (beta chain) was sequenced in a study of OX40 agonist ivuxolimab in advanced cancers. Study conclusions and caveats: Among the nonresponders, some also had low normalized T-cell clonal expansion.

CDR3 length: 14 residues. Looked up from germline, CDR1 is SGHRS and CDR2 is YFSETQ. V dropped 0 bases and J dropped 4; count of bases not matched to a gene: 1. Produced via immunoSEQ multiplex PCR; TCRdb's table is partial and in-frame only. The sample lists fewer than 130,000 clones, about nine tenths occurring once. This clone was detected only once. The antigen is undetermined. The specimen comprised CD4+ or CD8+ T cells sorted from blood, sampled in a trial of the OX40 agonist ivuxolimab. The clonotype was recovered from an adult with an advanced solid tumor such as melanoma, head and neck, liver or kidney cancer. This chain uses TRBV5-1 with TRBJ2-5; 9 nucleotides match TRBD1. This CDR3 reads CASSLGQGGETQYF. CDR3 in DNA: TGCGCCAGCAGCTTGGGACAGGGGGGAGAGACCCAGTACTTC.